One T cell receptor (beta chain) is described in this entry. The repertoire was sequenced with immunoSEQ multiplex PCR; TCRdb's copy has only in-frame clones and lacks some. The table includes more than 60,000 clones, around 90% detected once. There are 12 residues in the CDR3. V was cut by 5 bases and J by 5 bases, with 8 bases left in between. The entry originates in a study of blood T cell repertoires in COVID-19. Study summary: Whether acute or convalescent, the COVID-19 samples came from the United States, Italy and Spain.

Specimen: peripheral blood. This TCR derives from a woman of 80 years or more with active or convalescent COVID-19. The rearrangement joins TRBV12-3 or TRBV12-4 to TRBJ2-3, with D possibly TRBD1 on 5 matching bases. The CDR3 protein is CASSPRGDTQYF. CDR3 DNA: TGTGCCAGCAGTCCTAGGGGAGATACGCAGTATTTT.